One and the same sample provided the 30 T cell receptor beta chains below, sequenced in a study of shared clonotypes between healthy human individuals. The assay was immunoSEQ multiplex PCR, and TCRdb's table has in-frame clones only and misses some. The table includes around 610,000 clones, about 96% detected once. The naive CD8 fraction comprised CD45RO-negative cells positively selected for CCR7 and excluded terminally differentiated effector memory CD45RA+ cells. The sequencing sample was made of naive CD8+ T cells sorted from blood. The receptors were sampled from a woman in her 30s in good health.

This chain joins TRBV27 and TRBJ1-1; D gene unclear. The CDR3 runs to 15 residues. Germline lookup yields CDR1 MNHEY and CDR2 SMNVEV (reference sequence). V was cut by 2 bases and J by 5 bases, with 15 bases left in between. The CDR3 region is CASSLMGLRDTEAFF. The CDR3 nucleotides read TGTGCCAGCAGTTTAATGGGCCTCCGCGATACTGAAGCTTTCTTT.

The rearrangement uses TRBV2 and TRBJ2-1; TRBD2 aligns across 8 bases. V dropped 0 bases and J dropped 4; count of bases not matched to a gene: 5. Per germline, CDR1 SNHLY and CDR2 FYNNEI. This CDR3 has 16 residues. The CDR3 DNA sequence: TGTGCCAGCAGTGAAGCGGGCCAGCGGGGGTACAATGAGCAGTTCTTC. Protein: CASSEAGQRGYNEQFF.

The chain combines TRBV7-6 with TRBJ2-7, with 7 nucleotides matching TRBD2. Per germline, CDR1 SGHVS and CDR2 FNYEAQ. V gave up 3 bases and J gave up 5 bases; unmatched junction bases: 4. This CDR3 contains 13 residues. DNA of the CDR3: TGTGCCAGCAGCTTCGGGGGGTTCGACGAGCAGTACTTC. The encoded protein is CASSFGGFDEQYF.

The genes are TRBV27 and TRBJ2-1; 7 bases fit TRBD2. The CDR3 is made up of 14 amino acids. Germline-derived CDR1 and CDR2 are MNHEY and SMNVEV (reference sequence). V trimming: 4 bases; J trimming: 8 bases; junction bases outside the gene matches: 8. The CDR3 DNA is TGTGCCAGCAGTTGGTCGGGAGGACTCGATGAGCAGTTCTTC. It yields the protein CASSWSGGLDEQFF.

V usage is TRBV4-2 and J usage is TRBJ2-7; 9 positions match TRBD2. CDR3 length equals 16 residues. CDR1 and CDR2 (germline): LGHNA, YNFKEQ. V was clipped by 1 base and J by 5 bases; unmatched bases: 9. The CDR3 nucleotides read TGTGCCAGCAGCCAAGGCTTGGGACTAGCATGGGACGAGCAGTACTTC. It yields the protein CASSQGLGLAWDEQYF.

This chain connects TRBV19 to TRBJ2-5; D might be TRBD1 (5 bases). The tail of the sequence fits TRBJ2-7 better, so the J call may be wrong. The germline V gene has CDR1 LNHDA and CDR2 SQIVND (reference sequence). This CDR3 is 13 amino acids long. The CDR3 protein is CASRRQGYHEQYF. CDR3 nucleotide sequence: TGTGCCAGTAGAAGGCAGGGCTATCACGAGCAGTACTTC.

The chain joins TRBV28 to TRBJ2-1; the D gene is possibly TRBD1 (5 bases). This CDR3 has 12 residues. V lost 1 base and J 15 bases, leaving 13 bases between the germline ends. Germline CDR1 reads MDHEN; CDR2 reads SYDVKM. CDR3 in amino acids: CASSLFKRGWFF. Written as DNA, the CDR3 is TGTGCCAGCAGTTTATTCAAAAGGGGCTGGTTCTTC.

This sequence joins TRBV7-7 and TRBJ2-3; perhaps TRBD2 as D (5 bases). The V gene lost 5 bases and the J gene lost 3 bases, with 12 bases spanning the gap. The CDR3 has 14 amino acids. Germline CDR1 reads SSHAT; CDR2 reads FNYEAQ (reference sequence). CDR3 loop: CASSGGSATDTQYF. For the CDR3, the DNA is TGTGCCAGCAGCGGAGGTTCGGCGACAGATACGCAGTATTTT.

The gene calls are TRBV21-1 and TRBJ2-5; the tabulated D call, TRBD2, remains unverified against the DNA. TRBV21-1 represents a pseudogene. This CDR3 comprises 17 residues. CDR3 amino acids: CASSNGTSGRRGETQYF. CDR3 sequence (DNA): TGTGCCAGCAGCAATGGGACTAGCGGGAGGAGGGGCGAGACCCAGTACTTC.

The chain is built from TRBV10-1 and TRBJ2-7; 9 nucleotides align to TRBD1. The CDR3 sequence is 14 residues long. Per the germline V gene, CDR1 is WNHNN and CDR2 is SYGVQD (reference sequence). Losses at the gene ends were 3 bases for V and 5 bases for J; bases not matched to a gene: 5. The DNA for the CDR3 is TGCGCCAGCAGTGAACAGGGGGCGAGGGACGAGCAGTACTTC. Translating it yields CASSEQGARDEQYF.

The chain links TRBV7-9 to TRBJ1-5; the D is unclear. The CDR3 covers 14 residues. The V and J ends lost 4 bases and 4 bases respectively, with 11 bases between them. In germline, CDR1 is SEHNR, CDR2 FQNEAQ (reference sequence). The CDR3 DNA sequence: TGTGCCAGCAGCTCGGCGACGGGGAATCAGCCCCAGCATTTT. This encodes CASSSATGNQPQHF.

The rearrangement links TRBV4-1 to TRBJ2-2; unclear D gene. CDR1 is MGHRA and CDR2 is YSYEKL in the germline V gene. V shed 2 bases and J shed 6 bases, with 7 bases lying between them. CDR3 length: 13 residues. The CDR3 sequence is CASSQFVAGELFF. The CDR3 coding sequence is TGCGCCAGCAGCCAATTCGTGGCCGGGGAGCTGTTTTTT.

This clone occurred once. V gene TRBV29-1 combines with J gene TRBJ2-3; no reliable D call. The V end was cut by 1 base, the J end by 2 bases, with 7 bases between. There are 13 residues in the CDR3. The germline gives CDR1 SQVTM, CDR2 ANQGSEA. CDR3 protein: CSVEVVNTDTQYF. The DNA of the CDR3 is TGCAGCGTTGAAGTTGTGAACACAGATACGCAGTATTTT.

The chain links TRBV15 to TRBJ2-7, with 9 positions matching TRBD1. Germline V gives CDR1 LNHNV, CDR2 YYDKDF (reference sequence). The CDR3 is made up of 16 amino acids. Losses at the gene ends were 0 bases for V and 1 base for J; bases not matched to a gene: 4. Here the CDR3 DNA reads TGTGCCACCAGCAGAGAGGGACAGGGAAATTCCTACGAGCAGTACTTC. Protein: CATSREGQGNSYEQYF.

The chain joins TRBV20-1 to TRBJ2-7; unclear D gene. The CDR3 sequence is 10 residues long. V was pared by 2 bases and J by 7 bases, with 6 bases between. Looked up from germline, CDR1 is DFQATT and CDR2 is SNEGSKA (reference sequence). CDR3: CSARPEEQYF. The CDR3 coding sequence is TGCAGTGCTAGACCCGAGGAGCAGTACTTC.

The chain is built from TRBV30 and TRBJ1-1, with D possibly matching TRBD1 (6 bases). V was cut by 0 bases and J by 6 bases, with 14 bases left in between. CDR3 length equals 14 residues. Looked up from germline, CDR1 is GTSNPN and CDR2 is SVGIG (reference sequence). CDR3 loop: CAWSVARGRAEAFF. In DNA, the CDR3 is TGTGCCTGGAGTGTTGCCAGGGGACGTGCTGAAGCTTTCTTT.

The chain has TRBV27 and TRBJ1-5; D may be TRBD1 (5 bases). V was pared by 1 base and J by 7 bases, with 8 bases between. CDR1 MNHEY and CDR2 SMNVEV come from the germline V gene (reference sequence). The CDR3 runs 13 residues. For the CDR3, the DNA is TGTGCCAGCAGTTTATGGGACGGCCAGCCCCAGCATTTT. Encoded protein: CASSLWDGQPQHF.

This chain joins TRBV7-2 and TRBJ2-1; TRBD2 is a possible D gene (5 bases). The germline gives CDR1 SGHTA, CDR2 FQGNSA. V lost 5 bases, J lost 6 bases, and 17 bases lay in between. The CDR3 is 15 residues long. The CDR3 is CASSRVEAGSNEQFF. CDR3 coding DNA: TGTGCCAGCAGCCGGGTGGAGGCCGGCTCCAATGAGCAGTTCTTC.

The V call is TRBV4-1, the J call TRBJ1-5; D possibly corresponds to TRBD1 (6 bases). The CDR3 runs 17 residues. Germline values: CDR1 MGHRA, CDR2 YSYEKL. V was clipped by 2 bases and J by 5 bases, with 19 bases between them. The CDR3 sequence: CASSQSIIGTNDQPQHF. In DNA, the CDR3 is TGCGCCAGCAGCCAAAGTATCATCGGGACAAATGATCAGCCCCAGCATTTT.

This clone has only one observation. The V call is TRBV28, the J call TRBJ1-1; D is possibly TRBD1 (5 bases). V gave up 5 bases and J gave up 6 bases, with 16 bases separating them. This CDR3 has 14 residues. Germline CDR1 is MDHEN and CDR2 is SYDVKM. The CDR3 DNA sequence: TGTGCCAGCAGTGTCCTTGGGGGTACGGCTGAAGCTTTCTTT. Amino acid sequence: CASSVLGGTAEAFF.

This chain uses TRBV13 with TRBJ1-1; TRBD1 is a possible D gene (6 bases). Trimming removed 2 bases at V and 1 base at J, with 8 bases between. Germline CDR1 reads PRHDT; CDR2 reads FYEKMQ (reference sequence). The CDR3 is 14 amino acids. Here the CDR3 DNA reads TGTGCCAGCAGCTTACCAGGGGCGAACACTGAAGCTTTCTTT. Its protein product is CASSLPGANTEAFF.

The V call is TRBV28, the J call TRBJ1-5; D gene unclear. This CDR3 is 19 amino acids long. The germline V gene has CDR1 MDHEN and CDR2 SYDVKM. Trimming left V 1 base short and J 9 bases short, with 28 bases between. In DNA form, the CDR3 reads TGTGCCAGCAGTTTATACGCGGAGACGTCCCTAACTCGGTGGTCGCCCCAGCATTTT. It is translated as CASSLYAETSLTRWSPQHF.

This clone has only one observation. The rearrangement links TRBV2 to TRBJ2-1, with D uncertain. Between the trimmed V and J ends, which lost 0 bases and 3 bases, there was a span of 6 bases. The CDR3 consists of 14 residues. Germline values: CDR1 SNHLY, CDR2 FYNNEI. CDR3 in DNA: TGTGCCAGCAGTGAAGCGCTTGGCTACAATGAGCAGTTCTTC. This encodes CASSEALGYNEQFF.

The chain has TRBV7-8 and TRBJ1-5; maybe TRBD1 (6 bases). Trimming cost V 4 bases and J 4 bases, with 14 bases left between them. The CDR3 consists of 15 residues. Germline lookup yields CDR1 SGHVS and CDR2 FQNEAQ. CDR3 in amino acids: CASSSVPGANQPQHF. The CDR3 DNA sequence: TGTGCCAGCAGCTCCGTCCCAGGGGCTAATCAGCCCCAGCATTTT.

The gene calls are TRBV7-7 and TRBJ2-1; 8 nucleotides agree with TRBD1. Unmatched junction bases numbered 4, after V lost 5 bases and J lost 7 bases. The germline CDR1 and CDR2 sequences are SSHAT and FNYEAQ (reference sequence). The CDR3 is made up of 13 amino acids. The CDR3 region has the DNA TGTGCCAGCAGCCATCGACAGGGGAATGAGCAGTTCTTC. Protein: CASSHRQGNEQFF.

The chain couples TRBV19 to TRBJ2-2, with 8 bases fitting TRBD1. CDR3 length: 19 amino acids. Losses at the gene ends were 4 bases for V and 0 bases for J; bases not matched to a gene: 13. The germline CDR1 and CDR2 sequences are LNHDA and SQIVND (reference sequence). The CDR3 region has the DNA TGTGCCAGTAGTACAGACAGGGGTCGGGATAGAACGAACACCGGGGAGCTGTTTTTT. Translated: CASSTDRGRDRTNTGELFF.

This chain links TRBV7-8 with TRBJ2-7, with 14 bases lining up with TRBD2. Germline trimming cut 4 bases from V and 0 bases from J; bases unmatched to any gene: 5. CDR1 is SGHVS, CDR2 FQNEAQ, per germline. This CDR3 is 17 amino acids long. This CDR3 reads CASSWGLAGAPSYEQYF. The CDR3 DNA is TGTGCCAGCAGCTGGGGACTAGCGGGGGCCCCCTCCTACGAGCAGTACTTC.

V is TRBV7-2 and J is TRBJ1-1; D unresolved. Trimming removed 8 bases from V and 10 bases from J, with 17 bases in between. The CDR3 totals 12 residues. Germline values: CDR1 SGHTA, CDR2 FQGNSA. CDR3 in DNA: TGTGCCAGCGGGCCCTACGACCGCGGAGCTTTCTTT. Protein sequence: CASGPYDRGAFF.

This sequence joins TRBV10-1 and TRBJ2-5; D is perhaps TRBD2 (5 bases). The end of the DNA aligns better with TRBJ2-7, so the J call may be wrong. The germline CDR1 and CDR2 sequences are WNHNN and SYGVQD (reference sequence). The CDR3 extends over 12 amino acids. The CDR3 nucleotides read TGCGCCAGCAGTGAAACTAGCTACGAGCAGTACTTC. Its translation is CASSETSYEQYF.

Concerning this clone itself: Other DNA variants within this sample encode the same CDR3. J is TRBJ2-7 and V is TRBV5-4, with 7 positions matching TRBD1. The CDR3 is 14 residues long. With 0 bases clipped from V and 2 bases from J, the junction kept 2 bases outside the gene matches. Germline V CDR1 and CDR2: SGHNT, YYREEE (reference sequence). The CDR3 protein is CASSLGDRAYEQYF. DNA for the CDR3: TGTGCCAGCAGCTTGGGGGACAGAGCCTACGAGCAGTACTTC.